These 26 T cell receptor beta chains came from one sample sequenced in a study of OX40 agonist ivuxolimab in advanced cancers. The protocol was immunoSEQ multiplex PCR, while the TCRdb copy is restricted to in-frame clones and leaves out a portion. The profile shows some 100,000 clones, roughly 89% of them singletons. The sequencing used CD4+ or CD8+ T cells sorted from blood, collected in a trial of the OX40 agonist ivuxolimab. All receptors come from an adult with an advanced solid tumor such as melanoma, head and neck, liver or kidney cancer.

The chain has TRBV5-1 and TRBJ2-3; the D gene is possibly TRBD1 (5 bases). In germline, CDR1 is SGHRS, CDR2 YFSETQ. The CDR3 covers 16 residues. The V end lost 3 bases, the J end lost 0 bases, and 14 bases lay between the germline ends. CDR3 sequence: CASSSRQLSSTDTQYF. Here the CDR3 DNA reads TGCGCCAGCAGCTCCCGACAGCTCTCTAGCACAGATACGCAGTATTTT.

The J gene is TRBJ1-3, the V gene TRBV9, with D perhaps TRBD1 (6 bases). Trimming removed 1 base from V and 4 bases from J, with 12 bases in between. The length of the CDR3 is 15 residues. Germline V lookup: CDR1 SGDLS, CDR2 YYNGEE. In DNA, the CDR3 is TGTGCCAGCAGCGTATTGGGGGGGCAGGGAAACACCATATATTTT. Protein product: CASSVLGGQGNTIYF. Full variable domain (outside the CDR3, taken from reference TRBV9 and TRBJ1-3): DSGVTQTPKHLITATGQRVTLRCSPRSGDLSVYWYQQSLDQGLQFLIQYYNGEERAKGNILERFSAQQFPDLHSELNLSSLELGDSALYFCASSVLGGQGNTIYFGEGSWLTVV.

As for this clone: One junction end disagrees with the germline gene, perhaps due to a read error. The chain has TRBV7-2 and TRBJ2-1; TRBD2 matches 9 bases. Per germline, CDR1 SGHTA and CDR2 FQGNSA. CDR3 size: 12 residues. In DNA, the CDR3 is TGTGCCAGCAGCTCCCGGACTAGCGATAGGGTCTTC. Translating gives CASSSRTSDRVF.

This clone was observed a single time. The chain joins TRBV19 to TRBJ1-2; D perhaps matches TRBD1 (6 bases). Germline assignment: CDR1 LNHDA and CDR2 SQIVND (reference sequence). The CDR3 loop spans 15 amino acids. Between the trimmed V and J ends, which lost 3 bases and 8 bases, there was a span of 19 bases. CDR3 sequence reads: CASSIRQGPARGYTF. The CDR3 coding sequence is TGTGCCAGTAGTATTAGGCAGGGGCCGGCTAGAGGCTACACCTTC.

This chain connects TRBV11-2 to TRBJ2-2, with TRBD2 as a possible D gene (6 bases). Per the germline V gene, CDR1 is SGHAT and CDR2 is FQNNGV. Trimming took 6 bases from V and 1 from J, leaving 15 bases between them. The CDR3 consists of 16 residues. The DNA of the CDR3 is TGTGCCAGCAGGGACTCGGGGCGGGAGAACACCGGGGAGCTGTTTTTT. Encoded protein: CASRDSGRENTGELFF.

In its sample, this clone ranks as medium-sized. The chain combines TRBV30 with TRBJ2-7, with TRBD1 matching 7 bases. Germline CDR1 reads GTSNPN; CDR2 reads SVGIG (reference sequence). J was trimmed by 1 base and V by 6 bases; bases with no gene match: 15. The CDR3 has 16 residues. The CDR3 nucleotides are TGTGCCTGCACTGCTCCCGGGACAGAGTTTTCCTACGAGCAGTACTTC. It codes for CACTAPGTEFSYEQYF.

The rearrangement joins TRBV11-3 to TRBJ2-2, with D unresolved. Per germline, CDR1 SGHNT and CDR2 YENEEA. V was clipped by 2 bases and J by 2 bases, with 9 bases between them. The CDR3 has 15 residues. The CDR3 DNA sequence: TGTGCCAGCAGCTTACGCTTCGGAAACACCGGGGAGCTGTTTTTT. It specifies CASSLRFGNTGELFF.

This chain connects TRBV2 to TRBJ2-7; D unclear. Trimming cost V 6 bases and J 2 bases, with 5 bases left between them. CDR1 and CDR2 from the germline V gene are SNHLY and FYNNEI. The CDR3 is 11 amino acids. The chain's CDR3 is CASSYTYEQYF. CDR3 sequence (DNA): TGTGCCAGCAGCTATACCTACGAGCAGTACTTC.

The genes are TRBV6-6 and TRBJ2-2, with TRBD1 matching over 11 bases. This CDR3 has 15 amino acids. Per the germline V gene, CDR1 is MNHNY and CDR2 is SVGAGI (reference sequence). J gave up 6 bases and V 2 bases, and 2 bases lay outside the gene matches. CDR3 loop: CASSYTDRGPGELFF. The CDR3 DNA sequence: TGTGCCAGCAGTTACACGGACAGGGGGCCCGGGGAGCTGTTTTTT.

J is TRBJ2-1 and V is TRBV9, with D unclear. The CDR3 sequence is 15 residues long. V was shortened by 0 bases and J by 10 bases, with 17 bases between the two germline ends. Per germline, CDR1 SGDLS and CDR2 YYNGEE. CDR3 loop: CASSVATEVVGEQFF. The CDR3 coding sequence is TGTGCCAGCAGCGTAGCTACAGAGGTTGTAGGGGAGCAGTTCTTC.

The rearrangement links TRBV5-6 to TRBJ2-7; perhaps TRBD1 as D (6 bases). The CDR3 is 16 residues long. Germline V gives CDR1 SGHDT, CDR2 YYEEEE. V dropped 4 bases and J dropped 2 bases, with 19 bases sitting between them. CDR3 nucleotide sequence: TGTGCCAGCAGCGGCCTGCCGGACAGTTCAGCCTACGAGCAGTACTTC. Translated: CASSGLPDSSAYEQYF.

V and J are TRBV7-9 and TRBJ1-2; D gene unclear. The germline V and J ends were trimmed by 1 base and 3 bases, with 9 bases remaining between them. The CDR3 is 14 residues long. Germline V lookup: CDR1 SEHNR, CDR2 FQNEAQ (reference sequence). DNA for the CDR3: TGTGCCAGCAGCTTAGAGAGTCACCACTATGGCTACACCTTC. Translating gives CASSLESHHYGYTF.

The V call is TRBV9, the J call TRBJ2-3; a possible D gene is TRBD2 (6 bases). Trimming left V 4 bases short and J 3 bases short, with 9 bases between. The germline V gene has CDR1 SGDLS and CDR2 YYNGEE. The CDR3 is made up of 13 amino acids. DNA for the CDR3: TGTGCCAGCAGCTCCGCGGGGACAGATACGCAGTATTTT. Translation gives CASSSAGTDTQYF.

The chain employs TRBV11-3 and TRBJ2-1, with TRBD1 matching over 8 bases. The CDR3 loop spans 14 amino acids. The trim removed 4 bases at V and 6 bases at J, leaving 5 bases unmatched. Germline V lookup: CDR1 SGHNT, CDR2 YENEEA. Written as DNA, the CDR3 is TGTGCCAGCAGCTACCGGGACAGGAGCAATGAGCAGTTCTTC. Protein product: CASSYRDRSNEQFF. The whole variable domain, remainder taken from reference TRBV11-3 and TRBJ2-1, is EAGVVQSPRYKIIEKKQPVAFWCNPISGHNTLYWYLQNLGQGPELLIRYENEEAVDDSQLPKDRFSAERLKGVDSTLKIQPAELGDSAVYLCASSYRDRSNEQFFGPGTRLTVL.

The genes are TRBV28 and TRBJ1-2, with D uncertain. This CDR3 has 12 residues. Germline V gene data show CDR1 as MDHEN and CDR2 as SYDVKM. V was clipped by 2 bases and J by 2 bases, with 3 bases between them. The DNA for the CDR3 is TGTGCCAGCAGTTTACTCAACTATGGCTACACCTTC. It specifies CASSLLNYGYTF.

The chain uses TRBV11-2 and TRBJ2-7, with D possibly TRBD1 on 11 matching bases. V lost 5 bases, J lost 3 bases, and 29 bases lay in between. This CDR3 is 19 amino acids long. The germline V gene encodes CDR1 SGHAT and CDR2 FQNNGV. Here the CDR3 reads CASSPRDRGTSALYYEQYF. Here the CDR3 DNA reads TGTGCCAGCAGCCCCCGGGACAGGGGGACTAGCGCTCTCTACTACGAGCAGTACTTC.

The V gene is TRBV19, the J gene TRBJ2-4, with TRBD1 identical over 8 bases. The J segment lost 7 bases and the V segment lost 4 bases, leaving 9 bases of the junction unmatched. Germline CDR1 reads LNHDA; CDR2 reads SQIVND (reference sequence). The length of the CDR3 is 15 residues. The CDR3 DNA is TGTGCCAGTAGTACCGGACAGGGAAGGGACAACATTCAGTACTTC. It translates to CASSTGQGRDNIQYF.

CDR3 sequence reads: CASSQEGTGGSTDTQYF. Here the CDR3 DNA reads TGCGCCAGCAGCCAAGAAGGGACAGGGGGATCCACAGATACGCAGTATTTT. The rearrangement links TRBV4-3 to TRBJ2-3; the match to TRBD1 covers 11 bases. Germline V gene data show CDR1 as LGHNA and CDR2 as YSLEER. This CDR3 has 17 amino acids. The V segment lost 0 bases and the J segment 2 bases; nucleotides outside the gene matches: 4.

The chain joins TRBV15 to TRBJ2-3; 8 nucleotides match TRBD2. V was clipped by 3 bases and J by 6 bases; unmatched bases: 17. CDR1 is LNHNV, CDR2 YYDKDF, per germline (reference sequence). The CDR3 loop spans 18 amino acids. The CDR3 here is CATSSRGAAGVIRDTQYF. CDR3 sequence (DNA): TGTGCCACCAGCAGTAGAGGGGCAGCGGGAGTAATAAGGGATACGCAGTATTTT.

This chain links TRBV5-4 with TRBJ2-5; D is undetermined. The germline V gene encodes CDR1 SGHNT and CDR2 YYREEE (reference sequence). CDR3 length equals 15 residues. The V and J ends lost 4 bases and 2 bases respectively, with 15 bases between them. CDR3 residues: CASSHSRWAQETQYF. In DNA, the CDR3 is TGTGCCAGCAGCCACTCTCGGTGGGCACAAGAGACCCAGTACTTC.

The chain has TRBV7-6 and TRBJ1-1, with 7 bases matching TRBD1. The V and J ends lost 5 bases and 6 bases, in that order; junction bases with no gene match: 6. The CDR3 loop spans 13 amino acids. Germline-derived CDR1 and CDR2 are SGHVS and FNYEAQ. CDR3 residues: CASSKQGSAEAFF. The CDR3 DNA reads TGTGCCAGCAGCAAACAGGGGAGCGCTGAAGCTTTCTTT. Complete variable domain (other parts from reference TRBV7-6 and TRBJ1-1): GAGVSQSPRYKVTKRGQDVALRCDPISGHVSLYWYRQALGQGPEFLTYFNYEAQQDKSGLPNDRFSAERPEGSISTLTIQRTEQRDSAMYRCASSKQGSAEAFFGQGTRLTVV.

The gene calls are TRBV13 and TRBJ2-7, with unresolved D. Trimming cost V 3 bases and J 3 bases, with 9 bases left between them. This CDR3 comprises 13 residues. Germline V gives CDR1 PRHDT, CDR2 FYEKMQ (reference sequence). The CDR3 here is CASSFGRSYEQYF. CDR3 sequence (DNA): TGTGCCAGCAGCTTCGGACGGAGCTACGAGCAGTACTTC. Filled out from reference TRBV13 and TRBJ2-7, the complete variable domain reads AAGVIQSPRHLIKEKRETATLKCYPIPRHDTVYWYQQGPGQDPQFLISFYEKMQSDKGSIPDRFSAQQFSDYHSELNMSSLELGDSALYFCASSFGRSYEQYFGPGTRLTVT.

The rearrangement joins TRBV19 to TRBJ1-5; TRBD1 matches 9 bases. The CDR3 runs to 16 residues. Trimming took 3 bases from V and 6 from J; bases not matched to a gene: 9. Germline V lookup: CDR1 LNHDA, CDR2 SQIVND (reference sequence). CDR3 residues: CASSILGQGLSQPQHF. CDR3 DNA: TGTGCCAGTAGTATCTTGGGACAGGGTTTATCTCAGCCCCAGCATTTT.

This clone was recorded only once. This chain joins TRBV5-1 and TRBJ2-5; TRBD2 matches 9 bases. This CDR3 has 15 residues. Per germline, CDR1 SGHRS and CDR2 YFSETQ. Unmatched junction bases numbered 6, after V lost 4 bases and J lost 2 bases. The CDR3 protein is CASSLGLAYQETQYF. The CDR3 DNA sequence: TGCGCCAGCAGCCTAGGACTAGCGTATCAAGAGACCCAGTACTTC.

J is TRBJ2-6 and V is TRBV28, with D unclear. The CDR3 sequence is 14 residues long. Germline assignment: CDR1 MDHEN and CDR2 SYDVKM. V was cut by 5 bases and J by 0 bases, with 5 bases left in between. The DNA of the CDR3 is TGTGCCAGCAGTGACATCTCTGGGGCCAACGTCCTGACTTTC. It specifies CASSDISGANVLTF.

In its sample, this clone was seen a few times. The V and J genes are TRBV5-1 and TRBJ2-1, with unresolved D. The CDR3 runs 14 residues. Trimming cost V 0 bases and J 5 bases, with 9 bases left between them. Per the germline V gene, CDR1 is SGHRS and CDR2 is YFSETQ. Written as DNA, the CDR3 is TGCGCCAGCAGCTTGGTTCTAGGGCACAATGAGCAGTTCTTC. It yields the protein CASSLVLGHNEQFF.